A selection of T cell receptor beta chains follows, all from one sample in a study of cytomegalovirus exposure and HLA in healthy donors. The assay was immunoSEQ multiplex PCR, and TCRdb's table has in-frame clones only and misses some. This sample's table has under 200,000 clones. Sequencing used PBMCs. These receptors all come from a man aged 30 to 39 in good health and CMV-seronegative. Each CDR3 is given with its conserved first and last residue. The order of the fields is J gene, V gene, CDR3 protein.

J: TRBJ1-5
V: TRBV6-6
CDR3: CASTRRGNQPRHF

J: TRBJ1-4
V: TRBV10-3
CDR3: CAISPGQGGTNEKLFF

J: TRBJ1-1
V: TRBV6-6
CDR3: CASSLTRDTEAFF

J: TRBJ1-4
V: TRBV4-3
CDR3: CASSQVYVGRGRGANEKLFF

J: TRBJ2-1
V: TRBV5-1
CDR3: CASSAGQMNEQFF

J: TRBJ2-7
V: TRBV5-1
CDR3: CASSGSLGVYEQYF

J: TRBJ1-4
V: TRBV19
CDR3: CASSITWGGEKLFF

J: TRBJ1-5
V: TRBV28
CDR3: CASSLFQGLIGNQPQHF

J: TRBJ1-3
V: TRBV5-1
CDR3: CASSPDRDGNTIYF

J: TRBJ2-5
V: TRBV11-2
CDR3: CASSSAGRAGGDETQYF

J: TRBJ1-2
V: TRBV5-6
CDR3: CASSLERQSYGYTF

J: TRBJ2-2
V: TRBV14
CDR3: CASSRRLAGAGTGELFF

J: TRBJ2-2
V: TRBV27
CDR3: CASTRSRSTGELFF

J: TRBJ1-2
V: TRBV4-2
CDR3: CASSLPTGYEGYTF

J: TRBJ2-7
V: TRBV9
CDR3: CASSVEGQGACEQYF

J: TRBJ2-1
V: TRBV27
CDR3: CASSLRQGGYEQFF

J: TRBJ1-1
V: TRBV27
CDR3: CASWGQGDTEAFF

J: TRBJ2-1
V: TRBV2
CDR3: CAIGLAGVRRNEQFF

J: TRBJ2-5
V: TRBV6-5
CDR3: CASTQNGFLETQYF

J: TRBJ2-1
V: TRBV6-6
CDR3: CASSYQDNEQFF

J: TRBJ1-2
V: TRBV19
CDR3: CASSYSGTGNYGYTF

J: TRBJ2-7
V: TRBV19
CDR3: CASSRSSGRAWRNEQYF

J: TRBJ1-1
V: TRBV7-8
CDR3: CASSSWVGGLEGTEAFF

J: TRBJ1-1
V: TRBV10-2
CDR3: CASTLGLNTEAFF

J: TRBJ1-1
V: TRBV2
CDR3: CASWGGDTEAFF

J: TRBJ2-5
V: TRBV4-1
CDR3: CASSQYISQFGETQYF

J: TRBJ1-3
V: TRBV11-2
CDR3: CASTDREGTVPYSGNTIYF

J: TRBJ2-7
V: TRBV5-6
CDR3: CASSLVGRAEYF

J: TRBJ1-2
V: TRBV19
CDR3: CASSTVLDRLSAGYTF

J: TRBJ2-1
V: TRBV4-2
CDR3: CASSQDRASGGITREQFF

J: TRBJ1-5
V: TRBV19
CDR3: CASSIGRGQWNQPQHF

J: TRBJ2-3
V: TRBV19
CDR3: CASSSRRQPNTDTQYF

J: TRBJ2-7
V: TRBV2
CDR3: CASSPDTPYEQYF

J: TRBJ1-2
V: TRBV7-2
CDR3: CASSPGPDYGYTF

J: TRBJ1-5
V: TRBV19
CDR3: CASSYNRNQPQHF

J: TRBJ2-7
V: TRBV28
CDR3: CASSRPIAGALGEQYF

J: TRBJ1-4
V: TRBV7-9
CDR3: CASSFSGVYTNEKLFF